This is a list of T cell receptor beta chains from one sample in a study of T cell responses to AZD1222 COVID-19 vaccine. This table comes from immunoSEQ multiplex PCR, and its TCRdb copy is limited to in-frame clones, with some not included. The repertoire holds over 120,000 clones, with over 85% as singletons. Sequenced here: peripheral blood, sampled on day 0 of AZD1222 vaccination. These receptors were obtained from an adult in good health. The CDR3 runs from the conserved cysteine through the conserved F or W. D genes are given only for firm matches. Part of the rows lack a size; the others show once, few, many or a class for expanded clones.

D | length | size | J | V | DNA | CDR3
TRBD1 | 15 | once | TRBJ1-2 | TRBV4-1 | TGCGCCAGCAGCCACCCGGGACAGCAGCTCTATGGCTACACCTTC | CASSHPGQQLYGYTF
- | 14 | - | TRBJ1-1 | TRBV18 | TGTGCCAGCTCACGGGCAGCCCTGAGCACTGAAGCTTTCTTT | CASSRAALSTEAFF
- | 15 | - | TRBJ1-2 | TRBV3-1/TRBV3-2 | TGTGCCAGCAGCCAAGGCCCAAGCACTAACTATGGCTACACCTTC | CASSQGPSTNYGYTF
- | 16 | - | TRBJ1-1 | TRBV6-5 | TGTGCCAGCAGTTACTTCCAGGGTCTTGATGGGACTGAAGCTTTCTTT | CASSYFQGLDGTEAFF
TRBD2 | 16 | - | TRBJ2-3 | TRBV5-1 | TGCGCCAGCAGCAGGATAGCGGGAGCCGGCACAGATACGCAGTATTTT | CASSRIAGAGTDTQYF
TRBD1 | 16 | - | TRBJ1-1 | TRBV5-6 | TGTGCCAGCAGCTCGACCTGGGGACAGATGAACACTGAAGCTTTCTTT | CASSSTWGQMNTEAFF
- | 14 | - | TRBJ1-1 | TRBV5-1 | TGCGCCAGCACCGGGGGGCAGGGGTTCACTGAAGCTTTCTTT | CASTGGQGFTEAFF
- | 11 | - | TRBJ1-2 | TRBV19 | TGTGCCAGCGGACAAGACTATGGCTACACCTTC | CASGQDYGYTF
- | 17 | - | TRBJ2-3 | TRBV15 | TGTGCCACCAGCAGAGGGAGGGGGCAGAGAGGCACAGATACGCAGTATTTT | CATSRGRGQRGTDTQYF
- | 15 | - | TRBJ1-6 | TRBV7-8 | TGTGCCAGCAGCCGGACGACGGAGTATAATTCACCCCTCCACTTT | CASSRTTEYNSPLHF
- | 13 | - | TRBJ1-1 | TRBV5-1 | TGCGCCAGCAGCTTGGACACAAACACTGAAGCTTTCTTT | CASSLDTNTEAFF
TRBD2 | 16 | - | TRBJ2-2 | TRBV6-1 | TGTGCCAGCAGTGGACTAGCGGGAGTAATAACCGGGGAGCTGTTTTTT | CASSGLAGVITGELFF
TRBD1 | 14 | - | TRBJ1-1 | TRBV2 | TGTGCCACCTTCCGGGACAGGGGTAACACTGAAGCTTTCTTT | CATFRDRGNTEAFF
- | 15 | - | TRBJ1-2 | TRBV9 | TGTGCCAGCAGCGTCCAATCTACAGGGTCGGACGGCTACACCTTC | CASSVQSTGSDGYTF
TRBD1 | 15 | - | TRBJ1-2 | TRBV3-1/TRBV3-2 | TGTGCCAGCAGCAAGGACAGGGGCATAAGACTTGGCTACACCTTC | CASSKDRGIRLGYTF
TRBD2 | 17 | - | TRBJ2-1 | TRBV19 | TGTGCCAGTAGTATTAGGGCCAGCGGGAGGTCTCACAATGAGCAGTTCTTC | CASSIRASGRSHNEQFF
- | 15 | - | TRBJ2-7 | TRBV11-2 | TGTGCCAGCAGCTTAGGCGGGACAGAAATTTACGAGCAGTACTTC | CASSLGGTEIYEQYF
TRBD1 | 16 | - | TRBJ1-6 | TRBV18 | TGTGCCAGCTCACCACCGAACAGGGGGCCTAATTCACCCCTCCACTTT | CASSPPNRGPNSPLHF
- | 15 | - | TRBJ2-2 | TRBV5-4 | TGTGCCAGCAGCTTGGCCGGGACGGGCACCGGGGAGCTGTTTTTT | CASSLAGTGTGELFF
- | 14 | - | TRBJ1-2 | TRBV19 | TGTGCCAGTAGTTCCAGGGATCCAGGCTATGGCTACACCTTC | CASSSRDPGYGYTF
- | 15 | - | TRBJ2-7 | TRBV11-3 | TGTGCCAGCAGCTTAGGCGGATCGGGCTCCTACGAGCAGTACTTC | CASSLGGSGSYEQYF
- | 16 | - | TRBJ2-2 | TRBV5-1 | TGCGCCAGCAGCTTGTTGGGGCTAGAAAACACCGGGGAGCTGTTTTTT | CASSLLGLENTGELFF
- | 14 | - | TRBJ2-7 | TRBV9 | TGTGCCAGCAGCGTAGGGACCATCTCCTACGAGCAGTACTTC | CASSVGTISYEQYF
- | 14 | - | TRBJ1-6 | TRBV7-9 | TGTGCCAGCAGCTTAGGTCCAGCCAATTCACCCCTCCACTTT | CASSLGPANSPLHF
- | 14 | - | TRBJ1-1 | TRBV29-1 | TGCAGCGTTGAAAGGGCGGGGAAGAACACTGAAGCTTTCTTT | CSVERAGKNTEAFF
- | 13 | - | TRBJ2-1 | TRBV9 | TGTGCCAGCAGCTTCCAGCTAGGGGGGGAGCAGTTCTTC | CASSFQLGGEQFF
- | 11 | - | TRBJ1-1 | TRBV30 | TGTGCCTGGGGGGATCTGGTTGAAGCTTTCTTT | CAWGDLVEAFF
TRBD1 | 16 | - | TRBJ2-1 | TRBV27 | TGTGCCAGCAGTTCTCCGGACAGGGGGGGCTACAATGAGCAGTTCTTC | CASSSPDRGGYNEQFF
TRBD1 | 13 | - | TRBJ1-2 | TRBV28 | TGTGCCAGCAGTTTAAGACAGGGCCATGGCTACACCTTC | CASSLRQGHGYTF
- | 15 | - | TRBJ1-1 | TRBV18 | TGTGCCAGCTCACCAGTAGCGGGAGGGGACACTGAAGCTTTCTTT | CASSPVAGGDTEAFF
TRBD2 | 15 | - | TRBJ2-1 | TRBV5-1 | TGCGCCAGCAGCTTGGAACCCGGGACTAGCGGTGAGCAGTTCTTC | CASSLEPGTSGEQFF
- | 15 | few | TRBJ2-7 | TRBV10-1 | TGCGCCAGCAGTGAGGGAGCGCCAGCCCCCTACGAGCAGTACTTC | CASSEGAPAPYEQYF
- | 14 | - | TRBJ2-1 | TRBV28 | TGTGCCAGCAGCGGGAGAAGGTTCTACAATGAGCAGTTCTTC | CASSGRRFYNEQFF
TRBD2 | 14 | few | TRBJ2-7 | TRBV5-1 | TGCGCCAGCAGCCTAGCGGGAGAGGCGGGGGAGCAGTACTTC | CASSLAGEAGEQYF
TRBD1 | 15 | - | TRBJ2-5 | TRBV2 | TGTGCCAGCAGGACCGGACAGGGGAATCGGGAGACCCAGTACTTC | CASRTGQGNRETQYF
- | 16 | - | TRBJ1-6 | TRBV5-1 | TGCGCCAGCAGCTTGCTGGGCCCGAGGGATAATTCACCCCTCCACTTT | CASSLLGPRDNSPLHF
TRBD2 | 15 | - | TRBJ2-3 | TRBV6-5 | TGTGCCAGCAGGCCCCTTAGGACTAGCACGGATACGCAGTATTTT | CASRPLRTSTDTQYF
- | 14 | once | TRBJ1-4 | TRBV28 | TGTGCCAGCAGTGAAGGGACCTACAATGAAAAACTGTTTTTT | CASSEGTYNEKLFF
TRBD1 | 17 | - | TRBJ2-7 | TRBV28 | TGTGCCAGCAGTTTATGGTCCCAGGGACAGCTCTCCTACGAGCAGTACTTC | CASSLWSQGQLSYEQYF
- | 13 | - | TRBJ1-5 | TRBV10-3 | TGTGCCATCGGGATGGTGAGCAATCAGCCCCAGCATTTT | CAIGMVSNQPQHF
TRBD1 | 14 | - | TRBJ2-1 | TRBV5-5 | TGTGCCAGCAGCTTAGAGGGGGCGGAGAATGAGCAGTTCTTC | CASSLEGAENEQFF
TRBD1 | 15 | - | TRBJ1-3 | TRBV7-9 | TGTGCCAGCAGCTTAGGAGGGGGCGAAGGAAACACCATATATTTT | CASSLGGGEGNTIYF
- | 14 | - | TRBJ1-6 | TRBV27 | TGTGCCAGCAGTTCGGACGGAGGGGATTCACCCCTCCACTTT | CASSSDGGDSPLHF
- | 14 | - | TRBJ1-1 | TRBV7-3 | TGTGCCAGCAGCTTAATGAGGGTCGACACTGAAGCTTTCTTT | CASSLMRVDTEAFF